This T cell receptor beta chain comes out of a study of T cell changes during pregnancy in multiple sclerosis (dated by TCRdb to between 2018 and 2020). The study in broad terms: The study examined how the T cell repertoire changed over the course of pregnancy in women with multiple sclerosis.

Points on this clone: No antigen is known for it. No much larger clone is present one base from it, and per-base qualities are unavailable.

The library was prepared using the immunoSEQ multiplex PCR assay. TCRdb took over this immuneACCESS table, retaining in-frame rearrangements with V and J assigned. Such tables are incomplete; in checked studies, under half of the missing clones stem from an unresolved V gene, and the remainder is unexplained. Recorded for this sample are under 95,000 clones; 94% of them occurred a single time. The ten largest clones represent about 1% of the sample. Based on the germline V gene (reference sequence), the CDR1 and CDR2 sequences are LNHDA and SQIVND. V gives up 6 bases and J gives up 0 bases, and the segment between their germline ends measures 15 bases. Taken from cysteine to phenylalanine, the CDR3 has 16 residues. The CDR3 DNA has 48 bases and is translated from base 1.

Sequenced here: peripheral blood, sampled in the second trimester of pregnancy. The V and J segments used are TRBV19 and TRBJ1-3; there is no confident call for the D gene. The clonotype originates from a female donor in good health, enrolled as a control in a pregnancy study. CDR3 protein: CASSHPSRSSGNTIYF. The DNA is as follows: TGTGCCAGTAGCCATCCCTCCCGGAGCTCTGGAAACACCATATATTTT.